In its sample, the clone carrying this T cell receptor (beta chain) was seen once. The antigen is not known. The PCR had 60 Vbeta and 13 Jbeta primers. Some clones are missing from TCRdb's copy, which holds only in-frame ones; the method was immunoSEQ multiplex PCR. Among 200,000 to 250,000 clones listed, approximately 82% were seen once. Per the germline V gene, CDR1 is SGHTA and CDR2 is FQGTGA. Trimming at V came to 3 bases and at J to 7 bases, leaving 2 bases not matched to a gene. CDR3 size: 13 residues. The source of the sample is a study of cytomegalovirus exposure and HLA in healthy donors. Findings and limits, study-wide: Immune exposure information available was restricted to CMV serostatus.

The sequence derives from a woman between 35 and 50 years old in good health and CMV-seronegative. Source material: PBMCs. This chain uses TRBV7-3 with TRBJ2-2; 7 nucleotides align to TRBD2. The CDR3 coding sequence is TGTGCCAGCAGCTTGGGGGGGAACGGGGAGCTGTTTTTT. Its translation is CASSLGGNGELFF.